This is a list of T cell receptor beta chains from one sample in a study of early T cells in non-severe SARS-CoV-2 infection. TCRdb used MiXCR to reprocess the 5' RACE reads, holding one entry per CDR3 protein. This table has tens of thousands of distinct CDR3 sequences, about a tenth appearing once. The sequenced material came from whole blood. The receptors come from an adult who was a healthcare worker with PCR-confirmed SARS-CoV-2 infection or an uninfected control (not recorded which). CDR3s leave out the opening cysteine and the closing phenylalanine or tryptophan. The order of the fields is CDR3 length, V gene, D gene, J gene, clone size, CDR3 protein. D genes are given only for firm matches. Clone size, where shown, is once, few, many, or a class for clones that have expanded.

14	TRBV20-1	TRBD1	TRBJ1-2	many	SARDQGQDPSYGYT
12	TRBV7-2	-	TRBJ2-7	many	ASSATGSGYEQY
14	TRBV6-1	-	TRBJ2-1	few	ASSGRDKRSYNEQF
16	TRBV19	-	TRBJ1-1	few	ASSRTAGMVGLGTEAF
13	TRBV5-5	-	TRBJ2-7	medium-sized	ASSLVPGGSYEQY
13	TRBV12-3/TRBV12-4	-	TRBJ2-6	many	ASSLGVRGANVLT
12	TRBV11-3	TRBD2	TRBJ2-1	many	ASQGEGGGNEQF
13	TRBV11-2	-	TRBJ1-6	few	ASSLATLLSSPLH
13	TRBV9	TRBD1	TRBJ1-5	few	ASSGGTGSNQPQH
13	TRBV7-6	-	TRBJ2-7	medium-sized	ASSPMGGAPYEQY
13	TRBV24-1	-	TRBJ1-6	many	AAQPGLPSDSPLH
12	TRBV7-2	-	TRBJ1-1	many	ASSLDGANTEAF
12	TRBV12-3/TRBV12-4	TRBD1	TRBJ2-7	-	ASRGQGLSYEQY
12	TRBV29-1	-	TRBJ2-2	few	SVEQRPNTGELF
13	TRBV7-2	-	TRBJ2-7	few	ASSLGPYRNYEQY
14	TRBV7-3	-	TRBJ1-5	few	ASSFGTPNRNQPQH
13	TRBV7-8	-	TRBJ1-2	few	ASSLATSAGYGYT
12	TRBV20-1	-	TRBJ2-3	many	SWTGTSSTDTQY
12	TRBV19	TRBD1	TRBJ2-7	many	ASSVGQGVYEQY
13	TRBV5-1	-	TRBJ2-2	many	ASSPMRARPGELF
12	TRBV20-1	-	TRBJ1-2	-	SARTDRIADPLS
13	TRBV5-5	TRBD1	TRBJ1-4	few	ASSLEQGSWEKLF
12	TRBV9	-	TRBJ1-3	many	ASSGWAYGNTIY
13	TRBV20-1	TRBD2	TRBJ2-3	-	SARPLAGGRDTQY
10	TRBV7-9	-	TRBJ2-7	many	ASSLSSYEQY
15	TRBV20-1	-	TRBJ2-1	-	SASKSAELITSNEQF
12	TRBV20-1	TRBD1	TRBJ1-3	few	SARDRTGWNTIY
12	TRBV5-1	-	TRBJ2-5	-	ASSLAGSMETQY
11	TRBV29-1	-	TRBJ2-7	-	SVRTASSYEQY
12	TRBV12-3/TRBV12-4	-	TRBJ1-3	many	ASSPQGWENTIY
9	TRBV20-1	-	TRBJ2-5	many	SAEFQETQY
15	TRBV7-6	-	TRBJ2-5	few	ASSLGLLRGLRETQY
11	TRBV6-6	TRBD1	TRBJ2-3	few	ASRGQGADTQY
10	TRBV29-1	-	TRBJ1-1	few	SVLVTNTEAF
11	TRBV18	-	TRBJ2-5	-	ASSSGQKETQY
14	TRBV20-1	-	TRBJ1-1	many	SAPTEVRRTNTEAF
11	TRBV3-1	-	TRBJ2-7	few	ASSQQGRNEQY
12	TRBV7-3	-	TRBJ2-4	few	ASSSSVEGSIQY
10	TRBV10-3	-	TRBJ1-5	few	AISGPNQPQH